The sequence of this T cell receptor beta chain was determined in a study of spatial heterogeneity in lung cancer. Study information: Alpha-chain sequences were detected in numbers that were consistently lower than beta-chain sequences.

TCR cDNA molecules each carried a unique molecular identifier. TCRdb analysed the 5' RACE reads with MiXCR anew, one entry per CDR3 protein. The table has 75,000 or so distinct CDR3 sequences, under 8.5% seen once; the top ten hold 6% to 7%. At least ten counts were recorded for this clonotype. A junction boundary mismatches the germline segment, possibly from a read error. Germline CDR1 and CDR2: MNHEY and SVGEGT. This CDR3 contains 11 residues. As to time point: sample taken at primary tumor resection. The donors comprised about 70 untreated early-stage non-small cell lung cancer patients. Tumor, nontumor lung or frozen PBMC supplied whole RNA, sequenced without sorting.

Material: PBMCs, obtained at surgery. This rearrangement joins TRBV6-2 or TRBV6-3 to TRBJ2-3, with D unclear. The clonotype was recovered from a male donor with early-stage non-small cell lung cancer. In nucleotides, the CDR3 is TGTGCCAGCCGAAATCCGGTCAGTCAACAGTTT. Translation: CASRNPVSQQF.